Following are 19 T cell receptor beta chains from one sample sequenced in a study of PD-1 blockade in classical Hodgkin lymphoma. Libraries were prepared by immunoSEQ multiplex PCR; TCRdb keeps only in-frame clonotypes and omits some of them. This table has roughly 42,000 clones, approximately 71% appearing once. Time point meaning: cycle 4 day 1 (C4D1), after around six weeks of nivolumab. Exposure to brentuximab vedotin varied, and each patient had relapsed following autologous stem cell transplantation. The source material was peripheral blood mononuclear cells (PBMCs), sampled before the fourth cycle of nivolumab. The source is a human donor with classical Hodgkin lymphoma.

This clone was observed many times. The chain is built from TRBV6-1 and TRBJ1-2; 7 nucleotides agree with TRBD1. With 5 bases clipped from V and 7 bases from J, the junction kept 7 bases outside the gene matches. There are 13 residues in the CDR3. The germline CDR1 and CDR2 sequences are MNHNS and SASEGT. CDR3 loop: CASSPGQSVGYTF. CDR3 DNA: TGTGCCAGCAGTCCGGGACAGTCGGTTGGCTACACCTTC.

The chain joins TRBV7-2 to TRBJ2-3; 10 bases match TRBD2. V was pared by 2 bases and J by 1 base, with 3 bases of the junction left unmatched. Per the germline V gene, CDR1 is SGHTA and CDR2 is FQGNSA. This CDR3 has 16 residues. The CDR3 region has the DNA TGTGCCAGCAGCTTAACCCTAGCGGGGGGCACAGATACGCAGTATTTT. It encodes CASSLTLAGGTDTQYF.

This clone has only a few counts. The rearrangement joins TRBV28 to TRBJ1-2; D is ambiguous. CDR1 MDHEN and CDR2 SYDVKM come from the germline V gene. The CDR3 is 11 amino acids. The ends were cut back, 10 bases at V and 7 bases at J, with 13 bases in the middle. The CDR3 DNA reads TGTGCCACCTCAGAAGGCCGTGGCTACACCTTC. This sequence encodes CATSEGRGYTF.

There are a few counts of this clone. The V call is TRBV27, the J call TRBJ2-3; no reliable D call. The V end was cut by 5 bases, the J end by 4 bases, with 7 bases between. Germline V gene data show CDR1 as MNHEY and CDR2 as SMNVEV (reference sequence). The CDR3 runs to 12 residues. CDR3: CASSPVADTQYF. The CDR3 DNA is TGTGCCAGCAGTCCTGTTGCAGATACGCAGTATTTT.

V usage is TRBV6-4 and J usage is TRBJ2-7; D unresolved. Between the trimmed V and J ends, which lost 8 bases and 9 bases, there was a span of 11 bases. The CDR3 loop spans 10 amino acids. Germline V gene data show CDR1 as MRHNA and CDR2 as SNTAGT. This CDR3 reads CASQRSGQYF. The CDR3, as DNA: TGTGCCAGCCAGAGGTCGGGGCAGTACTTC.

The CDR3 nucleotides read TGCGCCAGCAGCTTGGAGGCACCCCAGTTGAACACTGAAGCTTTCTTT. It specifies CASSLEAPQLNTEAFF. V gene TRBV5-1 combines with J gene TRBJ1-1; D gene uncertain. From germline, CDR1 is SGHRS and CDR2 YFSETQ. Trimming stripped 0 bases from V and 0 bases from J, with 12 bases between. The CDR3 contains 16 residues.

V is TRBV19 and J is TRBJ2-3; D gene ambiguous. The V end was cut by 0 bases, the J end by 3 bases, with 4 bases between. CDR3 length equals 13 residues. Germline loops: CDR1 LNHDA, CDR2 SQIVND (reference sequence). In DNA form, the CDR3 reads TGTGCCAGTAGTATAGACACGACAGATACGCAGTATTTT. It translates to CASSIDTTDTQYF.

This chain joins TRBV19 and TRBJ2-5; 10 bases fit TRBD1. This CDR3 region has 16 residues. V was pared by 5 bases and J by 4 bases, with 10 bases of the junction left unmatched. CDR1 and CDR2 from the germline V gene are LNHDA and SQIVND (reference sequence). The CDR3: CASSYNPRTGGETQYF. The CDR3 DNA reads as TGTGCCAGTAGTTATAATCCGAGGACAGGGGGAGAGACCCAGTACTTC.

The chain is built from TRBV6-5 and TRBJ2-7; 11 nucleotides match TRBD2. CDR3 length: 14 residues. Germline CDR1 reads MNHEY; CDR2 reads SVGAGI. The V segment lost 8 bases and the J segment 3 bases; nucleotides outside the gene matches: 6. The CDR3, as DNA: TGTGCCAGCGCATATACTAGCGGGGGCTACGAGCAGTACTTC. This gives the protein CASAYTSGGYEQYF.

This clone was recorded a few times. This chain uses TRBV5-6 with TRBJ1-2; no clear D gene. V was trimmed by 7 bases and J by 5 bases, leaving 9 bases between them. The CDR3 has 11 amino acids. CDR1 SGHDT and CDR2 YYEEEE come from the germline V gene. CDR3 sequence: CASAFKYGYTF. The CDR3 nucleotides are TGTGCCAGCGCATTCAAATATGGCTACACCTTC.

This rearrangement joins TRBV1 to TRBJ2-3; whether TRBD2, the table's D call, matches the DNA was not checked. TRBV1 represents a pseudogene. The CDR3 is 18 residues long. The CDR3 region is CTSSHRKRGRYSTDTQYF. The CDR3 nucleotides read TGCACCAGCAGCCACCGGAAGCGGGGGAGATATTCGACAGATACGCAGTATTTT.

This sequence joins TRBV2 and TRBJ2-3; D may be TRBD2 (5 bases). The CDR3 contains 12 residues. Germline V gives CDR1 SNHLY, CDR2 FYNNEI. Deletions cut 5 bases from V and 3 bases from J, with 6 bases between. This chain's CDR3 is CASSLATDTQYF. CDR3 DNA sequence: TGTGCCAGCAGTCTAGCAACAGATACGCAGTATTTT.

The chain couples TRBV28 to TRBJ2-2, with TRBD2 as a possible D gene (6 bases). Per the germline V gene, CDR1 is MDHEN and CDR2 is SYDVKM. Trimming pared 8 bases from V and 5 bases from J, leaving 21 bases between. CDR3 size: 16 residues. For the CDR3, the DNA is TGTGCCAGCTCTACCGCATGGGGGGAACCGACCGGGGAGCTGTTTTTT. Translating gives CASSTAWGEPTGELFF. The full variable domain, rest sourced from reference TRBV28 and TRBJ2-2, is DVKVTQSSRYLVKRTGEKVFLECVQDMDHENMFWYRQDPGLGLRLIYFSYDVKMKEKGDIPEGYSVSREKKERFSLILESASTNQTSMYLCASSTAWGEPTGELFFGEGSRLTVL.

Only a few counts were recorded for this clone. The chain couples TRBV4-3 to TRBJ1-6; 10 nucleotides line up with TRBD1. V lost 0 bases, J lost 10 bases, and 6 bases stayed unmatched. There are 16 residues in the CDR3. Germline lookup yields CDR1 LGHNA and CDR2 YSLEER. In DNA, the CDR3 is TGCGCCAGCAGCCAAGAATGGGGACAGGGGCACTCACCCCTCCACTTT. Translating gives CASSQEWGQGHSPLHF.

V usage is TRBV19 and J usage is TRBJ2-7; D gene unclear. The CDR3 has 15 residues. The germline V gene encodes CDR1 LNHDA and CDR2 SQIVND (reference sequence). The germline V and J ends were trimmed by 2 bases and 3 bases, with 14 bases remaining between them. The CDR3 loop is CASSITFQEGYEQYF. CDR3 bases: TGTGCCAGTAGTATAACTTTTCAGGAAGGCTACGAGCAGTACTTC. Complete variable domain (other parts from reference TRBV19 and TRBJ2-7): DGGITQSPKYLFRKEGQNVTLSCEQNLNHDAMYWYRQDPGQGLRLIYYSQIVNDFQKGDIAEGYSVSREKKESFPLTVTSAQKNPTAFYLCASSITFQEGYEQYFGPGTRLTVT.

This chain connects TRBV10-3 to TRBJ1-2, with D unresolved. Trimming stripped 5 bases from V and 5 bases from J, with 18 bases between. There are 15 residues in the CDR3. CDR1 is ENHRY, CDR2 SYGVKD, per germline. CDR3 coding DNA: TGTGCCATCAGTCGGACTCTTGATGGAGGGTATGGCTACACCTTC. Translated, it gives CAISRTLDGGYGYTF.

This clone came up once. The gene calls are TRBV4-3 and TRBJ2-3, with 7 bases identical to TRBD2. Germline CDR1 LGHNA, CDR2 YSLEER. Trimming took 0 bases from V and 5 from J; bases not matched to a gene: 11. The CDR3 covers 17 residues. The CDR3 sequence is CASSQDPPGGRGDTQYF. Written as DNA, the CDR3 is TGCGCCAGCAGCCAAGATCCCCCCGGGGGGAGGGGAGATACGCAGTATTTT.

The rearrangement uses TRBV7-9 and TRBJ1-2; no clear D gene. Trimming stripped 0 bases from V and 2 bases from J, with 16 bases between. The length of the CDR3 is 17 residues. CDR1 is SEHNR, CDR2 FQNEAQ, per germline (reference sequence). The CDR3 reads CASSLARTSTENYGYTF. The DNA for the CDR3 is TGTGCCAGCAGCTTAGCACGGACCTCTACAGAAAACTATGGCTACACCTTC.

The chain employs TRBV25-1 and TRBJ2-1; possible D gene TRBD2, 6 bases. Trimming left V 6 bases short and J 3 bases short, with 9 bases between. The CDR3 consists of 13 residues. Germline CDR1 reads MGHDK; CDR2 reads SYGVNS. As DNA, the CDR3 is TGTGCCAGCAGCCCCGGGGGCTACAATGAGCAGTTCTTC. This gives the protein CASSPGGYNEQFF.